The clone carrying this T cell receptor beta chain was recorded only once. Clones were sequenced by immunoSEQ multiplex PCR, and TCRdb holds only the in-frame ones, with some missing. The repertoire has about 50,000 clones, over 90% of them found once; the top ten carry roughly a quarter. Germline V gene data show CDR1 as SNHLY and CDR2 as FYNNEI. The ends were cut back, 7 bases at V and 0 bases at J, with 13 bases in the middle. The CDR3 has 14 residues. The data were obtained in a study of control samples from healthy donors and cancer patients. This chain links TRBV2 with TRBJ2-7; D not certain. The sequenced sample consisted of PBMCs. The receptor was isolated from a woman in her fifties or sixties with head and neck cancer. The CDR3 protein is CASMNWGNSYEQYF. CDR3 nucleotides: TGTGCCAGCATGAATTGGGGAAACTCCTACGAGCAGTACTTC. Looking up the rest from reference TRBV2 and TRBJ2-7 gives the full variable domain: EPEVTQTPSHQVTQMGQEVILRCVPISNHLYFYWYRQILGQKVEFLVSFYNNEISEKSEIFDDQFSVERPDGSNFTLKIRSTKLEDSAMYFCASMNWGNSYEQYFGPGTRLTVT.